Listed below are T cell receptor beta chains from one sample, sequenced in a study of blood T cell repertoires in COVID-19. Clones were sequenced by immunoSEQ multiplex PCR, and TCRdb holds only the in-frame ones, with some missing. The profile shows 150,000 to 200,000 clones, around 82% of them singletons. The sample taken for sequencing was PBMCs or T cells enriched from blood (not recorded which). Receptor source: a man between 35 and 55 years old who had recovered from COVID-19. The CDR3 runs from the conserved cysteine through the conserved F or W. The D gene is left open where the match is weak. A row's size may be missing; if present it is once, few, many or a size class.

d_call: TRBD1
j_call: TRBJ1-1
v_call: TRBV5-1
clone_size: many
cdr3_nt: TGCGCCAGCAGCTCAACGGGACAGGGGGAGACTGAAGCTTTCTTT
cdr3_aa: CASSSTGQGETEAFF

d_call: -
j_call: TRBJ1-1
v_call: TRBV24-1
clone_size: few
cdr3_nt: TGTGCCACCAGTGTAGCAGGGGAAGGTGAGAAACCAAAGGCTTTCTTT
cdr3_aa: CATSVAGEGEKPKAFF

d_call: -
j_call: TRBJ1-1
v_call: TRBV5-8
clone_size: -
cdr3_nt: TGTGCCAGCAGCCGTAACCGAGGAGCTGAAGCTTTCTTT
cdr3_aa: CASSRNRGAEAFF

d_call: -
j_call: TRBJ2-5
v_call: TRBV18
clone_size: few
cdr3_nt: TGTGCCAGCTCACAGAGCTCCCAAGAGACCCAGTACTTC
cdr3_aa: CASSQSSQETQYF

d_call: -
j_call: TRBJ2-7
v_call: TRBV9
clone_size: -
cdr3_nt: TGTGCCAGCAGCGTAGGGTCAGGTGACTACGAGCAGTACTTC
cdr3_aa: CASSVGSGDYEQYF

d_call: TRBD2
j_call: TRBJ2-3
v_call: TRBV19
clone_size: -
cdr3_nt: TGTGCCAGTAGTGTACTAGCGGGGGGTTACACAGATACGCAGTATTTT
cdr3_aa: CASSVLAGGYTDTQYF

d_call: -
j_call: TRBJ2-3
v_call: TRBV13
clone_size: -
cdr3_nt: TGTGCCAGCAGCTCGATTACATCACCCACAGATACGCAGTATTTT
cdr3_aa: CASSSITSPTDTQYF

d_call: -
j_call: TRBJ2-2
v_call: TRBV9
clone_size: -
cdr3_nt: TGTGCCAGCAGCGTAGAGGTGGGGGCCACCGGGGAGCTGTTTTTT
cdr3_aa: CASSVEVGATGELFF

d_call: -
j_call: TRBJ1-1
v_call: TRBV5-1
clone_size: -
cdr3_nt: TGCGCCAGCAGCTCCATACTCGCGGACACTGAAGCTTTCTTT
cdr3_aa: CASSSILADTEAFF

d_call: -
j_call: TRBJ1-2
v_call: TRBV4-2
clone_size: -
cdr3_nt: TGTGCCAGCAGCCAAGGGTCAAACAATGGCTACACCTTC
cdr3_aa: CASSQGSNNGYTF

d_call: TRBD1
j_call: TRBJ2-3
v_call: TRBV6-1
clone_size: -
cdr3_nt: TGTGCCAGCAGTGAAACGACAGGGGTCACAGATACGCAGTATTTT
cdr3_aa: CASSETTGVTDTQYF

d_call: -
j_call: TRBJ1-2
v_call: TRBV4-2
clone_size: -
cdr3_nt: TGTGCCAGCAGCCGCCAGGGTAGGGACTATGGCTACACCTTC
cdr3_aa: CASSRQGRDYGYTF

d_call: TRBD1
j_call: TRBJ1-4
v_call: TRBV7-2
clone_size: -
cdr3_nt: TGTGCCAGCAAAGAGGGGACAGGGTATGAAAAACTGTTTTTT
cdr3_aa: CASKEGTGYEKLFF

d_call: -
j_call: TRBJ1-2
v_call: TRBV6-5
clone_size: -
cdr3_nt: TGTGCCAGCAGTTACTCTAGGCAGGTGTCAAACTATGGCTACACCTTC
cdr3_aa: CASSYSRQVSNYGYTF

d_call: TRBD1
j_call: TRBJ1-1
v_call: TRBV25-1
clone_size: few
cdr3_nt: TGTGCCAGCAGTGTCCGGGACAGGGACACTGAAGCTTTCTTT
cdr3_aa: CASSVRDRDTEAFF

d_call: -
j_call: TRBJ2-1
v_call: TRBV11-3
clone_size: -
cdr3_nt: TGTGCCAGCAGCAGATGGGACACCAACAATGAGCAGTTCTTC
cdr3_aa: CASSRWDTNNEQFF

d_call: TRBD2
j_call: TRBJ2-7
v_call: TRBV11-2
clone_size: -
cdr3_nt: TGTGCCAGCAGCCCCTCCACGGGGGGGTACTACGAGCAGTACTTC
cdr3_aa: CASSPSTGGYYEQYF

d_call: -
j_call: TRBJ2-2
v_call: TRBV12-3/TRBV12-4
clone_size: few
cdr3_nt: TGTGCCAGCAGTTTACAGGAAACCGGGGAGCTGTTTTTT
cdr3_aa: CASSLQETGELFF

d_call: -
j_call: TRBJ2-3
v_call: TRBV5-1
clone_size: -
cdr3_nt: TGCGCCAGCAGCTTGGAGGCGGTAGGCGGGACTGGCACAGATACGCAGTATTTT
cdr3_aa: CASSLEAVGGTGTDTQYF

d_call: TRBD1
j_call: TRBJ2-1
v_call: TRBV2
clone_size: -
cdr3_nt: TGTGCCAGCAGCCGTCCGGGACAGGGAGATTATGAGCAGTTCTTC
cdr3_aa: CASSRPGQGDYEQFF

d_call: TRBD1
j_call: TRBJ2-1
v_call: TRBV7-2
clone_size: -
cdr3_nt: TGTGCCAGCAGCTTAGCTGAAGGGGGCCTAAATGAGCAGTTCTTC
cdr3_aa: CASSLAEGGLNEQFF

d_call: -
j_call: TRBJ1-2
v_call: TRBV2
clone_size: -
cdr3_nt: TGTGCCAGCATGGGGGGTAAACGGTCCATATATGGCTACACCTTC
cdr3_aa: CASMGGKRSIYGYTF

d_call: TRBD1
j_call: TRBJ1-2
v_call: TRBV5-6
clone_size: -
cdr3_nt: TGTGCCAGCAGCACCGGGACAGGCCGGAGGTATGGCTACACCTTC
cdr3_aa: CASSTGTGRRYGYTF